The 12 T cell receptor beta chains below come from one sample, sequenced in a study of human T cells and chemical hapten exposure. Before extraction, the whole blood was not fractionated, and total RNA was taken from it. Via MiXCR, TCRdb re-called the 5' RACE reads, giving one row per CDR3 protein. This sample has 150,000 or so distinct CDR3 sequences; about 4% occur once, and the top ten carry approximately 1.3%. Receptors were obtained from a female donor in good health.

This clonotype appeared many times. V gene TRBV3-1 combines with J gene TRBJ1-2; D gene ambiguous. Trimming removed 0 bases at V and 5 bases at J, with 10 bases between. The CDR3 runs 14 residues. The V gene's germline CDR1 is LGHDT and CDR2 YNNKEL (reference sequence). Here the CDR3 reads CASSQDVGDYGYTF. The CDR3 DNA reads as TGTGCCAGCAGCCAAGATGTAGGAGATTATGGCTACACCTTC.

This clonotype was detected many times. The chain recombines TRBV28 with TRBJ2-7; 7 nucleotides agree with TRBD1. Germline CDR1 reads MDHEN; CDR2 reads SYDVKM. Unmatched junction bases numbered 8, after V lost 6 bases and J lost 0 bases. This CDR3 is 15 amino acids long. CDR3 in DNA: TGTGCCAGCAGCATCACAGGGGTGAGCTCCTACGAGCAGTACTTC. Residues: CASSITGVSSYEQYF.

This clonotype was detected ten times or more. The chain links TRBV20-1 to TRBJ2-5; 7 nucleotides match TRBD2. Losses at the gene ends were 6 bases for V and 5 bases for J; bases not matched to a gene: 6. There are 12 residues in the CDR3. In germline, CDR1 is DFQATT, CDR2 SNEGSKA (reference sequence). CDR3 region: CSALFGGETQYF. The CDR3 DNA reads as TGCAGTGCCCTTTTCGGGGGGGAGACCCAGTACTTC.

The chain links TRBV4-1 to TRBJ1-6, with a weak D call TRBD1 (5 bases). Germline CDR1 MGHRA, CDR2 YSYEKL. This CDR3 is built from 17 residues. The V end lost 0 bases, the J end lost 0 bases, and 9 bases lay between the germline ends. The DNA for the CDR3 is TGCGCCAGCAGCCAAGATCAGGGTAGCTCCTATAATTCACCCCTCCACTTT. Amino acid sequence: CASSQDQGSSYNSPLHF.

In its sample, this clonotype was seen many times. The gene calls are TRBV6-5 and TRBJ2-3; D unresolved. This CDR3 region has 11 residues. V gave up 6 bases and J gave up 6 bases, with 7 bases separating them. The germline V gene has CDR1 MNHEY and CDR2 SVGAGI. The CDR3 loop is CASSSRDTQYF. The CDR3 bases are TGTGCCAGCAGCTCTCGGGATACGCAGTATTTT.

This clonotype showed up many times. CDR3 DNA sequence: TGCAGCGTTGAAGCTACAGGGCGACCCTACGAGCAGTACTTC. It is translated as CSVEATGRPYEQYF. The V gene is TRBV29-1, the J gene TRBJ2-7, with D tentatively TRBD1 (6 bases). The V and J ends lost 1 base and 2 bases respectively, with 12 bases between them. Germline CDR1 and CDR2: SQVTM and ANQGSEA. The CDR3 consists of 14 residues.

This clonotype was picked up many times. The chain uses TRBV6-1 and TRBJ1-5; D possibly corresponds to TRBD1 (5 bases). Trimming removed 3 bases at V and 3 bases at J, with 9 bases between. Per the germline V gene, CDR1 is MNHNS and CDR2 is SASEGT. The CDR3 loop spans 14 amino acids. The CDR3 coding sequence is TGTGCCAGCAGTGACCTAGGGGTCAATCAGCCCCAGCATTTT. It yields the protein CASSDLGVNQPQHF.

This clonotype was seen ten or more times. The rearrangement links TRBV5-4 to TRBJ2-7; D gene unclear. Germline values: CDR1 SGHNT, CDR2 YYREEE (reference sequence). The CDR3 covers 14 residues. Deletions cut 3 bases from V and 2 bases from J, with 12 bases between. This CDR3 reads CASSSRLSPYEQYF. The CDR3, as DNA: TGTGCCAGCAGCTCCCGACTGTCCCCCTACGAGCAGTACTTC. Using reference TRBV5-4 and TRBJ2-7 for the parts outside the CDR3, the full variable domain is ETGVTQSPTHLIKTRGQQVTLRCSSQSGHNTVSWYQQALGQGPQFIFQYYREEENGRGNFPPRFSGLQFPNYSSELNVNALELDDSALYLCASSSRLSPYEQYFGPGTRLTVT.

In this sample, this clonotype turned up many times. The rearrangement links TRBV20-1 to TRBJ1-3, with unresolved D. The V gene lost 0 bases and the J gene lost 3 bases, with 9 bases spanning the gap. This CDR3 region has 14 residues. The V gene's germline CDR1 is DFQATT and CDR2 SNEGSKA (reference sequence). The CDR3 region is CSARDDGNGNTIYF. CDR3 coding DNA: TGCAGTGCTAGAGATGACGGGAATGGAAACACCATATATTTT.

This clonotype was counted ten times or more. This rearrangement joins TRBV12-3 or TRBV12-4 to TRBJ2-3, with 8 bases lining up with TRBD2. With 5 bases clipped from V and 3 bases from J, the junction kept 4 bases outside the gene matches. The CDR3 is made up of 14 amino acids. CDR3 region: CASSTLAGTDTQYF. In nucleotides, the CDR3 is TGTGCCAGCAGTACTTTAGCGGGGACAGATACGCAGTATTTT.

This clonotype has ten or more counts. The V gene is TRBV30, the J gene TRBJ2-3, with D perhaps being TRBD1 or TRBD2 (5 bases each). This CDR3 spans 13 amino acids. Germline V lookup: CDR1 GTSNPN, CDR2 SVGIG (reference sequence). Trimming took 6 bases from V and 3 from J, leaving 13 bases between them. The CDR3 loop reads CACDRGSTDTQYF. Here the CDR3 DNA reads TGTGCCTGTGACAGAGGGTCTACAGATACGCAGTATTTT. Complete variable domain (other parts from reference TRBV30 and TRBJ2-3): SQTIHQWPATLVQPVGSPLSLECTVEGTSNPNLYWYRQAAGRGLQLLFYSVGIGQISSEVPQNLSASRPQDRQFILSSKKLLLSDSGFYLCACDRGSTDTQYFGPGTRLTVL.

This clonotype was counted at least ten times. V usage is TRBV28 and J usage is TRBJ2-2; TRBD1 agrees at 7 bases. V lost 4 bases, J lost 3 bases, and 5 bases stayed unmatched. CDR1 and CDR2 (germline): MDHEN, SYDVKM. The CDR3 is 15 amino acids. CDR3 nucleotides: TGTGCCAGCAGTTCAACAGGGGTAGACACCGGGGAGCTGTTTTTT. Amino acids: CASSSTGVDTGELFF.